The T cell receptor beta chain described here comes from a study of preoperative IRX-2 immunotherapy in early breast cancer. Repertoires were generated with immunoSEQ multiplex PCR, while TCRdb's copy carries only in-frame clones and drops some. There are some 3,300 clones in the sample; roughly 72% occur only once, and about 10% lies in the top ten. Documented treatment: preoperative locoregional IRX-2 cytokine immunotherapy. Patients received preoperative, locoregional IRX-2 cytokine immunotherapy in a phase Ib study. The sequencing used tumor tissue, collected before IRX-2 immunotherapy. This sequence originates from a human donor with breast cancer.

CDR3 nucleotides: TGTGCCAGCAGTTACCCGGGGAACTATGGCTACACCTTC. Its translation: CASSYPGNYGYTF. The chain carries TRBV6-8 and TRBJ1-2; D gene unclear. The V end was cut by 2 bases, the J end by 2 bases, with 6 bases between. This CDR3 is built from 13 residues. Germline values: CDR1 MNHGY, CDR2 SAAAGT.